A single sample is the source of the 7 T cell receptor beta chains below, sequenced in a study of blood T cells in healthy people across ages. Primers used in a second PCR of roughly 6 to 11 cycles were a sample-barcoded 5' primer and a J-beta primer mix. One entry per CDR3 protein results from TCRdb running MiXCR on the 5' RACE reads. This sample has 800,000 to 1,300,000 distinct CDR3 sequences, with around 25% found just once. This same sample was also part of a study on T cells of mothers and their children.

Specimen: blood. The receptors shown here come from a girl aged 2 to 10 in good health.

This chain's CDR3 is CASSFEGNEQFF. The CDR3 nucleotides are TGTGCCAGCAGCTTCGAAGGTAATGAGCAGTTCTTC. The chain links TRBV5-4 to TRBJ2-1, with no clear D. Germline-derived CDR1 and CDR2 are SGHNT and YYREEE (reference sequence). This CDR3 spans 12 amino acids. V was shortened by 2 bases and J by 7 bases, with 7 bases between the two germline ends.

The chain uses TRBV4-1 and TRBJ2-7; D remains ambiguous. The CDR3 loop spans 15 amino acids. V was shortened by 2 bases and J by 3 bases, with 14 bases between the two germline ends. Germline V gene sequence: CDR1 MGHRA, CDR2 YSYEKL. The DNA of the CDR3 is TGCGCCAGCAGCCAACGTCCGGACGGATACTACGAGCAGTACTTC. Translating gives CASSQRPDGYYEQYF.

The chain combines TRBV5-4 with TRBJ2-5, with no clear D. Germline V gives CDR1 SGHNT, CDR2 YYREEE (reference sequence). This CDR3 is built from 14 residues. The germline V and J ends were trimmed by 0 bases and 3 bases, with 9 bases remaining between them. The CDR3 is CASSLAILEETQYF. The CDR3 DNA reads as TGTGCCAGCAGCTTGGCGATCCTAGAAGAGACCCAGTACTTC.

This clonotype was observed a few times. CDR3 amino acids: CATWTSGSLVDYNEQFF. The DNA of the CDR3 is TGTGCCACCTGGACTAGCGGGAGCTTGGTAGATTACAATGAGCAGTTCTTC. The chain employs TRBV27 and TRBJ2-5, with 13 bases that match TRBD2. The closer fit of TRBJ2-1 to the DNA end suggests the J call may be wrong. CDR1 and CDR2 (germline): MNHEY, SMNVEV (reference sequence). The CDR3 is 17 amino acids.

The genes are TRBV5-1 and TRBJ1-2; 7 bases are a match to TRBD1. This CDR3 region has 14 residues. The germline CDR1 and CDR2 sequences are SGHRS and YFSETQ. Trimming at V came to 2 bases and at J to 6 bases, leaving 7 bases not matched to a gene. For the CDR3, the DNA is TGCGCCAGCAGCTTAGGACAGGCGGGCCATGGCTACACCTTC. Its translation is CASSLGQAGHGYTF. The full variable domain, its missing parts supplied by reference TRBV5-1 and TRBJ1-2, is KAGVTQTPRYLIKTRGQQVTLSCSPISGHRSVSWYQQTPGQGLQFLFEYFSETQRNKGNFPGRFSGRQFSNSRSEMNVSTLELGDSALYLCASSLGQAGHGYTFGSGTRLTVV.

This clonotype was found a few times. The chain employs TRBV20-1 and TRBJ2-2; possible D gene TRBD1, 6 bases. V was trimmed by 8 bases and J by 3 bases, leaving 13 bases between them. Germline V CDR1 and CDR2: DFQATT, SNEGSKA (reference sequence). CDR3 length: 13 amino acids. For the CDR3, the DNA is TGCAGTTCCCGGGACACCCACACCGGGGAGCTGTTTTTT. Protein sequence: CSSRDTHTGELFF.

This chain connects TRBV24-1 to TRBJ1-2; D is undetermined. The CDR3 has 13 amino acids. Germline CDR1 and CDR2: KGHDR and SFDVKD. V was trimmed by 7 bases and J by 7 bases, leaving 15 bases between them. The DNA for the CDR3 is TGTGCCACCAGGGAGAACCTCCGCGGTGGCTACACCTTC. It specifies CATRENLRGGYTF.